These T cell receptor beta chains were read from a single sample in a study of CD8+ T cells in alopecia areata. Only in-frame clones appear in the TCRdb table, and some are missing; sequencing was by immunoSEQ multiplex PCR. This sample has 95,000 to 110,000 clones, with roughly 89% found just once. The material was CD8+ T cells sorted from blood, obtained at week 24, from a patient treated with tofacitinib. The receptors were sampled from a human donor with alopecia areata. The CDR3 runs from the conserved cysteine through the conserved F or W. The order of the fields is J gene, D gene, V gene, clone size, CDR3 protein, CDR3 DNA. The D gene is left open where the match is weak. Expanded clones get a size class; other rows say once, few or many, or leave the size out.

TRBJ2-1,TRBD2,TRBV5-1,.,CASRPGTSGTSYNEQFF,TGCGCCAGCAGGCCCGGGACTAGCGGCACCTCCTACAATGAGCAGTTCTTC
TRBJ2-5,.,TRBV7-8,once,CASSFAGGQQETQYF,TGTGCCAGCAGTTTCGCCGGGGGACAGCAAGAGACCCAGTACTTC
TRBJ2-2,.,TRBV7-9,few,CASSPPKRGNTGELFF,TGTGCCAGCAGCCCCCCTAAACGGGGGAACACCGGGGAGCTGTTTTTT
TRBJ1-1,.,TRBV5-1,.,CASKLTLMNTEAFF,TGCGCCAGTAAGTTGACACTTATGAACACTGAAGCTTTCTTT
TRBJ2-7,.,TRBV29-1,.,CSVGVRPYEQYF,TGCAGCGTCGGAGTTCGACCTTACGAGCAGTACTTC
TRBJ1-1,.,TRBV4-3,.,CASSQVVNTEAFF,TGCGCCAGCAGCCAAGTGGTGAACACTGAAGCTTTCTTT
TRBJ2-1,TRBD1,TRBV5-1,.,CASSPGTDYNEQFF,TGCGCCAGCAGCCCCGGGACAGACTACAATGAGCAGTTCTTC
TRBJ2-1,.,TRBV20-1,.,CSARVNNEQFF,TGCAGTGCTAGAGTCAACAATGAGCAGTTCTTC
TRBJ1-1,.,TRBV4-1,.,CASSPVTGNTEAFF,TGCGCCAGCAGCCCGGTGACAGGGAACACTGAAGCTTTCTTT
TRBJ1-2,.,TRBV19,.,CASSSQGTYGYTF,TGTGCCAGTAGTTCCCAGGGGACCTATGGCTACACCTTC
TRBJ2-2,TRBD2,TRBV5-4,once,CASSPLAGGTGELFF,TGTGCCAGCAGCCCACTAGCGGGGGGAACCGGGGAGCTGTTTTTT
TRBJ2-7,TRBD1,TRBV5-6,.,CASSYGTGHYEQYF,TGTGCCAGCAGCTACGGGACAGGGCACTACGAGCAGTACTTC
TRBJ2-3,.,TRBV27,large,CASSRGATDTQYF,TGTGCCAGCAGTCGCGGGGCCACAGATACGCAGTATTTT
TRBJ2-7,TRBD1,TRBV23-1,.,CASSHRGRGEQYF,TGCGCCAGCAGTCACAGGGGGAGAGGCGAGCAGTACTTC
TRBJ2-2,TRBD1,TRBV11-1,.,CASSNRDRGHTGELFF,TGTGCCAGCAGCAACCGGGACAGGGGGCACACCGGGGAGCTGTTTTTT
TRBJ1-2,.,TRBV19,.,CASAGGFYGYTF,TGTGCCAGCGCTGGCGGGTTCTATGGCTACACCTTC
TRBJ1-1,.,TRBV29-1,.,CSVEGEATEAFF,TGCAGCGTGGAGGGGGAGGCCACTGAAGCTTTCTTT